This TCR beta chain was captured by sequencing in a study of cytomegalovirus exposure and HLA in healthy donors. Broader study findings: Indistinguishability led to the exclusion of some V segments, TRBV6-2 and TRBV6-3 included.

Regarding donors, all were healthy bone marrow donors. A remark on this clone: Its antigen is not known.

PCR employed 60 Vbeta and 13 Jbeta primers. Assay: immunoSEQ multiplex PCR; the TCRdb copy retains only in-frame clones and omits some. Of about 130,000 clones listed, roughly 10% were seen once; the top ten hold roughly 4.6%. CDR1 is SGHVS and CDR2 is FNYEAQ in the germline V gene. V dropped 5 bases and J dropped 2; count of bases not matched to a gene: 19. The CDR3 extends over 19 amino acids. V gene TRBV7-6 combines with J gene TRBJ2-3; 7 positions match TRBD2. The sequencing sample was made of PBMCs. The TCR originated in a woman aged 18-29 years in good health and CMV-seropositive. In DNA, the CDR3 is TGTGCCAGCAGCCCACCAGGCCGGCCTAGCGGTCCATACACAGATACGCAGTATTTT. Its translation is CASSPPGRPSGPYTDTQYF.